What follows are 6 T cell receptor beta chains derived from one specimen sequenced in a study of response to subunit inactivated influenza vaccine. TCRdb ran MiXCR on the RT-PCR reads and lists one entry per CDR3 protein. The sample has 600,000 to 850,000 distinct CDR3 sequences; 14% are singletons. The material sequenced was PBMCs from blood, taken less than 15 days before vaccination. Receptors were obtained from a man aged 50-60 years who received an inactivated influenza vaccine.

On this clonotype itself: A much larger clone sits a single nucleotide away, making a read error possible. The chain combines TRBV12-3 or TRBV12-4 with TRBJ2-2; D call uncertain. Trimming shortened V by 5 bases and J by 1 base, and 5 bases separated the two germline ends. The CDR3 length is 13 residues. CDR3 residues: CASSAGNTGELFF. In nucleotides, the CDR3 is TGTGCCAGCAGTGCAGGGAACACCGGGGAGCTGTTTTTT.

This clonotype was seen a few times. The rearrangement links TRBV28 to TRBJ2-5; a possible D gene is TRBD1 (6 bases). Germline CDR1 reads MDHEN; CDR2 reads SYDVKM. This CDR3 contains 14 residues. V was clipped by 2 bases and J by 7 bases, with 14 bases between them. The CDR3 DNA sequence: TGTGCCAGCAGTTTAGGGGTAACAGGGTTGACCCAGTACTTC. Translation gives CASSLGVTGLTQYF.

In DNA form, the CDR3 reads TGCAGCGGTAGGTGGGTGAACACTGAAGCTTTCTTT. This gives the protein CSGRWVNTEAFF. The V call is TRBV29-1, the J call TRBJ1-1; unclear D gene. CDR3 length equals 12 residues. The V end was cut by 7 bases, the J end by 0 bases, with 9 bases between. The germline gives CDR1 SQVTM, CDR2 ANQGSEA.

This clonotype was seen ten or more times. The V call is TRBV5-1, the J call TRBJ2-7, with 10 bases aligning to TRBD2. The germline V gene encodes CDR1 SGHRS and CDR2 YFSETQ. The CDR3 is 15 residues long. Trimming cost V 1 base and J 4 bases; bases outside gene matches: 5. The CDR3 region has the DNA TGCGCCAGCAGCTTGCGAGCGGGAGGGCCGTACGAGCAGTACTTC. This gives the protein CASSLRAGGPYEQYF.

The chain combines TRBV25-1 with TRBJ1-5; D is perhaps TRBD1 (5 bases). V was trimmed by 8 bases and J by 0 bases, leaving 14 bases between them. Per the germline V gene, CDR1 is MGHDK and CDR2 is SYGVNS. The CDR3 sequence is 15 residues long. The CDR3 protein is CASGGGLNSNQPQHF. In nucleotides, the CDR3 is TGTGCCAGCGGGGGAGGACTGAATAGCAATCAGCCCCAGCATTTT.

This clonotype was counted a few times. The chain has TRBV4-3 and TRBJ2-3; 7 nucleotides agree with TRBD2. Germline CDR1 LGHNA, CDR2 YSLEER. The CDR3 contains 15 residues. J was trimmed by 3 bases and V by 0 bases; bases with no gene match: 3. CDR3 coding DNA: TGCGCCAGCAGCCAAGATCAGCGGGGAACAGATACGCAGTATTTT. This codes for CASSQDQRGTDTQYF.